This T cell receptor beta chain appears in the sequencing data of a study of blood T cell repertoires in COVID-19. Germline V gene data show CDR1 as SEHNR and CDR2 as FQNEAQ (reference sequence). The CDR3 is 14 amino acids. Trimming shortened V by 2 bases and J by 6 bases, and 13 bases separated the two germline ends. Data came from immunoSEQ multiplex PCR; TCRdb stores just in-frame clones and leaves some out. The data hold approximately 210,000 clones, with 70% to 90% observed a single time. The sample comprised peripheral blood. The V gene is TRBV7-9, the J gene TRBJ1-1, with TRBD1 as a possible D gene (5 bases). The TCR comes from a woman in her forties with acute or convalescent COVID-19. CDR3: CASSLRQGYAEAFF. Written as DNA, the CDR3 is TGTGCCAGCAGCTTAAGGCAGGGTTACGCTGAAGCTTTCTTT.